The entry that follows covers one T cell receptor (beta chain) sequence. Its matching antigen is unknown. The TCR beta cDNA libraries carried unique molecular identifiers. Using its own MiXCR run on the PCR reads, TCRdb lists one record per CDR3 protein. Of roughly 800,000 distinct CDR3 sequences in the sample, 25% to 30% were seen once. Germline V lookup: CDR1 KGHDR, CDR2 SFDVKD. The trim removed 6 bases at V and 10 bases at J, leaving 9 bases unmatched. This CDR3 region has 15 residues. The data were taken from a study of post-analysis software for immune sequencing data. Study-level information: Included among the disease courses, which were recorded for the cohort, were relapsing-remitting, secondary progressive and progressive-relapsing multiple sclerosis.

Findings of the study overall: Relative to controls, patients had about five TRBV segments at higher frequency, with TRBV5-6, TRBV5-1 and TRBV20-1 among these. Patients with multiple sclerosis recorded significantly lower normalized Chao1 diversity than controls, the study found. Same-batch samples co-clustered strongly by F measure.

Sequencing was done on a sample of blood. The rearrangement links TRBV24-1 to TRBJ2-1; TRBD2 aligns across 12 bases. This clonotype was obtained from a girl aged 10 to 17 with multiple sclerosis. The CDR3 nucleotides are TGTGCCACCAGTTGGGCTAGCGGGAGGGTAAGGGAGCAGTTCTTC. As protein: CATSWASGRVREQFF.